This T cell receptor beta chain came from a study of T-cell reconstitution after alpha-beta-depleted transplantation in children. Study-wide findings and caveats: Most T-cell counts and diversity one year after the transplant came from T cells that were newly produced.

CDR1 DFQATT and CDR2 SNEGSKA come from the germline V gene (reference sequence). The CDR3 is 13 amino acids. Trimming at V came to 3 bases and at J to 4 bases, leaving 5 bases not matched to a gene. It was with unique molecular identifiers that the TCRbeta library was prepared. Each CDR3 protein is one row after TCRdb ran MiXCR on the PCR reads. The sample has about 980,000 distinct CDR3 sequences, roughly 29% seen once. In its sample, this clonotype was seen a few times. The antigen remains undetermined. V gene TRBV20-1 combines with J gene TRBJ2-7; 8 bases align to TRBD1. The TCR was taken from a boy in the first two years of life who had a stem cell transplant for SCID, so the T cells may come from the graft donor. Sample: PBMCs, mostly from graft donor cells, taken 360 days after TCRalphabeta/CD19-depleted stem cell transplant. CDR3 loop: CSARDRDHYEQYF. The CDR3 DNA reads as TGCAGTGCTAGGGACAGGGACCATTACGAGCAGTACTTC.